The rows below give T cell receptor beta chains drawn from one sample of a study of vaccination and CD4 T cells after COVID-19. No antigens are known for them. TCRdb passed the PCR reads through MiXCR, listing each CDR3 protein once. The sample lists approximately 24,000 distinct CDR3 sequences; under 70% were seen once. Material: CD4+ T cells from blood, cultured in vitro. These receptors were collected from a human donor who had recovered from COVID-19. The CDR3 runs from the conserved cysteine through the conserved F or W. Each record gives: V gene, clone size, D gene, J gene, CDR3 protein, CDR3 DNA. A D gene is named only where the DNA matches it firmly. The size of a clone is reported for some rows only, either as once, few or many, or as a class for expanded clones.

V gene: TRBV18
clone size: NA
D gene: TRBD2
J gene: TRBJ2-1
CDR3 protein: CASSPLGAGRSYNEQFF
CDR3 DNA: TGTGCCAGCTCACCACTGGGAGCGGGACGATCCTACAATGAGCAGTTCTTC

V gene: TRBV19
clone size: NA
D gene: TRBD1
J gene: TRBJ1-5
CDR3 protein: CASRFTGGAGQPQHF
CDR3 DNA: TGTGCCAGTAGGTTTACAGGGGGCGCGGGGCAGCCCCAGCATTTT

V gene: TRBV28
clone size: NA
D gene: NA
J gene: TRBJ1-5
CDR3 protein: CASSLASLNQPQHF
CDR3 DNA: TGTGCCAGCAGTTTGGCGTCACTCAATCAGCCCCAGCATTTT

V gene: TRBV24-1
clone size: NA
D gene: NA
J gene: TRBJ1-2
CDR3 protein: CATSEAGGGGYYGYTF
CDR3 DNA: TGTGCCACCAGTGAGGCCGGGGGGGGAGGCTACTATGGCTACACCTTC

V gene: TRBV7-2
clone size: NA
D gene: TRBD1
J gene: TRBJ2-2
CDR3 protein: CASSWDRPNTGELFF
CDR3 DNA: TGTGCCAGCAGCTGGGACAGACCTAACACCGGGGAGCTGTTTTTT

V gene: TRBV6-1
clone size: NA
D gene: NA
J gene: TRBJ2-3
CDR3 protein: CATSLSMDTQYF
CDR3 DNA: TGTGCCACCTCCTTAAGTATGGATACGCAGTATTTT

V gene: TRBV9
clone size: NA
D gene: NA
J gene: TRBJ1-1
CDR3 protein: CASSLTPADPRGVSFF
CDR3 DNA: TGTGCCAGCAGCCTTACTCCAGCCGATCCCCGAGGAGTGTCTTTCTTT

V gene: TRBV28
clone size: NA
D gene: TRBD2
J gene: TRBJ2-3
CDR3 protein: CASSRGVLAGAKTDTQYF
CDR3 DNA: TGTGCCAGCAGCAGGGGTGTATTAGCGGGAGCCAAGACAGATACGCAGTATTTT

V gene: TRBV7-2
clone size: NA
D gene: NA
J gene: TRBJ1-5
CDR3 protein: CASRLTERVGSNQPQHF
CDR3 DNA: TGTGCCAGCAGACTGACAGAGCGGGTTGGTAGCAATCAGCCCCAGCATTTT

V gene: TRBV20-1
clone size: few
D gene: NA
J gene: TRBJ1-5
CDR3 protein: CSATGGQPQHF
CDR3 DNA: TGCAGTGCTACTGGGGGTCAGCCCCAGCATTTT

V gene: TRBV12-3/TRBV12-4
clone size: once
D gene: NA
J gene: TRBJ1-2
CDR3 protein: CASSPSGARGYTF
CDR3 DNA: TGTGCCAGCAGCCCGAGTGGGGCCCGGGGCTACACCTTC

V gene: TRBV6-5
clone size: NA
D gene: NA
J gene: TRBJ2-3
CDR3 protein: CASSYSFIKPSTDTQYF
CDR3 DNA: TGTGCCAGCAGTTACTCGTTCATCAAACCTAGCACAGATACGCAGTATTTT

V gene: TRBV2
clone size: NA
D gene: NA
J gene: TRBJ1-5
CDR3 protein: CASSRWDDSNQPQHF
CDR3 DNA: TGTGCCAGCAGTCGCTGGGACGATAGCAATCAGCCCCAGCATTTT

V gene: TRBV7-6
clone size: few
D gene: NA
J gene: TRBJ1-2
CDR3 protein: CASTPVLGGGGYGYTF
CDR3 DNA: TGTGCCAGCACCCCGGTCTTAGGAGGGGGTGGCTATGGCTACACCTTC

V gene: TRBV4-1
clone size: NA
D gene: NA
J gene: TRBJ2-3
CDR3 protein: CASSPRTGTNTDTQYF
CDR3 DNA: TGCGCCAGCAGCCCTAGGACAGGGACTAACACAGATACGCAGTATTTT

V gene: TRBV20-1
clone size: NA
D gene: NA
J gene: TRBJ1-4
CDR3 protein: CSARRGIDEKLFF
CDR3 DNA: TGCAGTGCAAGGCGGGGGATAGATGAAAAACTGTTTTTT

V gene: TRBV20-1
clone size: NA
D gene: TRBD1
J gene: TRBJ1-2
CDR3 protein: CSAPTGVGYGYTF
CDR3 DNA: TGCAGTGCTCCGACAGGGGTTGGCTATGGCTACACCTTC

V gene: TRBV28
clone size: NA
D gene: NA
J gene: TRBJ2-7
CDR3 protein: CASSFGWTLRAIISYEQYF
CDR3 DNA: TGTGCCAGCAGTTTTGGGTGGACCCTCCGGGCCATCATCTCCTACGAGCAGTACTTC

V gene: TRBV27
clone size: NA
D gene: NA
J gene: TRBJ2-2
CDR3 protein: CASSSRGANTGELFF
CDR3 DNA: TGTGCCAGCAGCTCTCGGGGTGCGAACACCGGGGAGCTGTTTTTT

V gene: TRBV19
clone size: NA
D gene: NA
J gene: TRBJ1-6
CDR3 protein: CASSPPPTNSPLHF
CDR3 DNA: TGTGCCAGTAGTCCCCCACCGACTAATTCACCCCTCCACTTT

V gene: TRBV20-1
clone size: NA
D gene: TRBD1
J gene: TRBJ1-5
CDR3 protein: CSARDRDQPQHF
CDR3 DNA: TGCAGTGCCAGGGACAGGGACCAGCCCCAGCATTTT

V gene: TRBV27
clone size: NA
D gene: NA
J gene: TRBJ1-3
CDR3 protein: CASSLFGDIRSGNTIYF
CDR3 DNA: TGTGCCAGCAGTTTATTCGGAGACATCCGCTCTGGAAACACCATATATTTT

V gene: TRBV6-1
clone size: NA
D gene: TRBD2
J gene: TRBJ2-5
CDR3 protein: CASRVPSGEQETQYF
CDR3 DNA: TGTGCCAGCAGGGTGCCTAGCGGGGAACAAGAGACCCAGTACTTC

V gene: TRBV19
clone size: NA
D gene: NA
J gene: TRBJ1-2
CDR3 protein: CASIPIGSNYGYTF
CDR3 DNA: TGTGCCAGTATCCCGATAGGCTCTAACTATGGCTACACCTTC

V gene: TRBV2
clone size: few
D gene: NA
J gene: TRBJ1-1
CDR3 protein: CASSEDYNRPENTEAFF
CDR3 DNA: TGTGCCAGCAGTGAAGATTATAACAGACCAGAGAACACTGAAGCTTTCTTT

V gene: TRBV6-1
clone size: NA
D gene: NA
J gene: TRBJ2-1
CDR3 protein: CASIGTSYNEQFF
CDR3 DNA: TGTGCCAGCATCGGGACATCCTACAATGAGCAGTTCTTC